This note documents a single TCR beta chain sequence. A junction boundary mismatches the germline segment, possibly from a read error. The genomic DNA TCR beta CDR3 region underwent two rounds of multiplex PCR. TRBV and TRBJ genes each had their own specific primers in first-round PCR. TCRdb passed the multiplex PCR reads through MiXCR, listing each CDR3 protein once. In the table there are 13,000 to 15,000 distinct CDR3 sequences, about two fifths of which are singletons. The data belong to a study of prognosis after radiotherapy for stage I lung cancer. Study context: In total, some 14 men and five to seven women took part as patients, aged 53 to 84 with a median of approximately 77 years. SBRT was given in 3 to 5 fractions at a biologically effective dose of at least 100 Gy as radiotherapy.

CDR3 length: 16 residues. Per germline, CDR1 LNHDA and CDR2 SQIVND (reference sequence). The chain has TRBV19 and TRBJ1-5; D is undetermined. The receptor comes from a donor over 45 with non-small cell lung cancer. The specimen was PBMCs, collected before or after stereotactic body radiation therapy (not recorded which). This chain's CDR3 is CASSIVRSLGNQPQHF. In DNA form, the CDR3 reads TGTGCTAGTAGTATAGTAAGGAGCCTCGGCAATCAGCCCCAGCATTTT.